Listed here are 8 T cell receptor beta chains from one sample, sequenced in a study of cytomegalovirus exposure and HLA in healthy donors. Primers: 60 Vbeta forward and 13 Jbeta reverse. The table came from immunoSEQ multiplex PCR; TCRdb's copy has only in-frame clones and leaves some out. The table includes 130,000 to 150,000 clones, approximately 84% detected once. Sequencing input: PBMCs. The receptors were sampled from a woman in her sixties or seventies in good health and CMV-seropositive.

The gene calls are TRBV4-1 and TRBJ2-1; no reliable D call. In germline, CDR1 is MGHRA, CDR2 YSYEKL. Deletions cut 1 base from V and 8 bases from J, with 12 bases between. CDR3 length equals 14 residues. Written as DNA, the CDR3 is TGCGCCAGCAGCCAAGGTCGGGTGGAAGATGAGCAGTTCTTC. This codes for CASSQGRVEDEQFF.

The chain joins TRBV7-8 to TRBJ2-1, with D maybe TRBD2 (6 bases). The CDR3 runs 15 residues. Trimming took off 5 bases at V and 7 bases at J, with 18 bases between the two ends. The germline V gene has CDR1 SGHVS and CDR2 FQNEAQ. CDR3: CASSPARGLGNEQFF. The CDR3 coding sequence is TGTGCCAGCAGCCCAGCACGGGGGTTGGGAAATGAGCAGTTCTTC.

This clone was counted only a few times. CDR3 region: CASSDPLADKTGELFF. CDR3 bases: TGTGCCAGCAGTGACCCCCTAGCGGATAAAACCGGGGAGCTGTTTTTT. The gene calls are TRBV28 and TRBJ2-2; 7 bases are a match to TRBD2. Germline V gene data show CDR1 as MDHEN and CDR2 as SYDVKM. The CDR3 is 16 residues long. V lost 5 bases, J lost 5 bases, and 11 bases stayed unmatched.

The chain recombines TRBV27 with TRBJ2-5; 8 bases align to TRBD2. The CDR3 is 16 residues long. Trimming cost V 5 bases and J 3 bases; bases outside gene matches: 11. Germline V gene data show CDR1 as MNHEY and CDR2 as SMNVEV (reference sequence). CDR3 region: CASSINPGGRKETQYF. The CDR3 DNA is TGTGCCAGCAGTATAAACCCTGGCGGGAGGAAAGAGACCCAGTACTTC.

The chain recombines TRBV10-3 with TRBJ1-3, with D uncertain. Germline CDR1 and CDR2: ENHRY and SYGVKD. V was shortened by 0 bases and J by 8 bases, with 8 bases between the two germline ends. The CDR3 covers 13 residues. DNA for the CDR3: TGTGCCATCAGTGAGTCCGAGGGAGACACCATATATTTT. Translated: CAISESEGDTIYF.

The chain joins TRBV7-8 to TRBJ2-7; 9 bases align to TRBD1. This CDR3 has 14 residues. Germline CDR1 is SGHVS and CDR2 is FQNEAQ. V lost 5 bases, J lost 6 bases, and 8 bases stayed unmatched. The CDR3 protein is CASSPRDRVVEQYF. For the CDR3, the DNA is TGTGCCAGCAGCCCTCGGGACAGGGTGGTCGAGCAGTACTTC.

The rearrangement links TRBV5-4 to TRBJ2-5; perhaps TRBD1 as D (6 bases). From germline, CDR1 is SGHNT and CDR2 YYREEE (reference sequence). The CDR3 is 14 amino acids. V was shortened by 4 bases and J by 1 base, with 11 bases between the two germline ends. The CDR3 spells CASSLRTAQETQYF. CDR3 bases: TGTGCCAGCAGCCTCAGGACAGCCCAAGAGACCCAGTACTTC.

The rearrangement links TRBV9 to TRBJ1-6; D may be TRBD1 (5 bases). Germline V gene data show CDR1 as SGDLS and CDR2 as YYNGEE. This CDR3 contains 16 residues. Between the trimmed V and J ends, which lost 0 bases and 7 bases, there was a span of 14 bases. The CDR3 region is CASSVGGAGGNSPLHF. DNA for the CDR3: TGTGCCAGCAGCGTAGGAGGGGCTGGAGGGAATTCACCCCTCCACTTT.